This T cell receptor (beta chain) is from a study of T-cell reconstitution after alpha-beta-depleted transplantation in children (dated by TCRdb to about 2016). In terms of the full investigation: The study quantitatively tracked T-cell immune reconstitution after TCRalphabeta/CD19-depleted allogeneic hematopoietic cell transplantation in children using TCR repertoire profiling. Paper-wide results and their limitations: In some patients, the high TCRbeta diversity seen at day 60 was put down to recipient T cells and intrathymic progenitors that had survived conditioning. Hyperexpanded clone frequencies declined over subsequent months; after one year, T-cell counts and TCRbeta diversity were mostly attributed to newly produced T cells. The apparently early recovery of alphabetaT-cell counts about two months after transplant reportedly depended on only several hundred rapidly expanded clones that came from non-depleted graft cells.

The library was generated by PCR. Sequencing was performed on an Illumina HiSeq 2500. TCR libraries were prepared with molecular barcoding, using unique molecular identifiers to normalize TCRbeta repertoire quantification. TCRdb trimmed the raw reads at Q25, called clones with MiXCR and kept productive beta chains. Rows are unified per CDR3 protein, each entry keeping the most common DNA and genes. For this sample the table gives approximately 500,000 distinct CDR3 sequences, of which 10% to 13% were detected only once. The biggest ten clones account for approximately 2% of the sample. The CDR3 starts with the cysteine, ends with the phenylalanine, and has 15 residues. The retained sequence is limited to the CDR3, 45 bases, with the frame set at the first base. Trimming removed 4 bases from V and 3 bases from J; the gene matches leave 2 bases unexplained. CDR1 is given as KGHDR and CDR2 as SFDVKD, both from the germline V gene.

The treatment or condition label, read with the paper, signifies: allogeneic hematopoietic cell transplantation with graft depleted of TCRalphabeta T cells and CD19 B cells. The children who served as transplant recipients had been given grafts of TCRalphabeta/CD19-depleted allogeneic hematopoietic cells. This clonotype was detected ten times or more. Which antigen it targets is not known. No base qualities exist here, and no much larger clone lies one base off it. Recombination joined TRBV24-1 with TRBJ2-5; 12 middle bases align to TRBD2. The source is a child aged 2 to 10 with inherited bone marrow failure, due to receive a stem cell transplant. Sequencing used PBMCs, obtained before TCRalphabeta/CD19-depleted stem cell transplant. CDR3 protein: CATSDRLAGEETQYF. The base sequence is TGTGCCACCAGTGACCGACTAGCGGGAGAAGAGACCCAGTACTTC.